Described below is a single T cell receptor (beta chain) sequence and its context. These data originate in a study of blood T cell repertoires in COVID-19. Looking at the study overall: Samples representing acute and convalescent COVID-19 were sourced from the United States, Italy and Spain.

In the study's own analysis: Amplification of reference gene primers was used by the study to estimate nucleated cell counts. Clones were read by immunoSEQ multiplex PCR, and TCRdb kept only the in-frame ones, dropping some. Clonal size and the V and J genes are those of that table, whereas D and trimming came from the DNA. Of 150,000 or so clones in the sample, approximately 80% were seen once. This CDR3 is 14 amino acids long. With V trimmed by 5 bases and J by 6 bases, 7 bases remained unmatched. CDR1 and CDR2 from the germline V gene are LNHDA and SQIVND (reference sequence). This chain connects TRBV19 to TRBJ1-5; 7 nucleotides line up with TRBD1. Input material: peripheral blood. The sequence was collected from a man in his sixties with active or convalescent COVID-19. As DNA, the CDR3 is TGTGCCAGTAGTCAAAGACAGGGCCCTCAGCCCCAGCATTTT. It is translated as CASSQRQGPQPQHF.